This T cell receptor (beta chain) is drawn from a study of blood T cell repertoires in COVID-19. Whole-study context: Sources were T cells, B-cell-depleted T cells, or PBMCs; the material itself was cDNA or gDNA.

The authors' processing: From reference gene primer amplification, estimates of nucleated cell counts were derived. Profiling relied on immunoSEQ multiplex PCR, and the TCRdb table lists in-frame clones only, not all of them. V and J calls and clone size follow that table, whereas D and trimming were derived from the DNA. Among around 500,000 clones listed, around 85% were seen once. With 5 bases clipped from V and 6 bases from J, the junction kept 7 bases outside the gene matches. The CDR3 loop spans 14 amino acids. Germline CDR1 reads SGHAT; CDR2 reads FQNNGV. This chain connects TRBV11-2 to TRBJ1-2, with 9 bases fitting TRBD1. This clonotype originated in a woman aged 55-70 years who had recovered from COVID-19. The sample consisted of PBMCs or T cells enriched from blood (not recorded which). CDR3 bases: TGTGCCAGCAGCCCCCCTACAGGGGGCGATGGCTACACCTTC. This encodes CASSPPTGGDGYTF.